A selection of T cell receptor beta chains follows, all from one sample in a study of Ad26.COV2.S vaccination and SARS-CoV-2 variants. Assay: immunoSEQ multiplex PCR; the TCRdb copy retains only in-frame clones and omits some. The table records 400,000 to 450,000 clones, 90% of them present only once. Here the sequenced sample was peripheral blood, taken in a trial of Ad26.COV2.S vaccine versus placebo. The receptors were sampled from a person between 18 and 60 years old who received the Ad26.COV2.S COVID-19 vaccine or a placebo. The CDR3 runs from the conserved cysteine through the conserved F or W. D genes are given only for firm matches. The size entry is marked missing in some rows and otherwise reads once, few, many or a size class.

>TRBJ1-2|-|-|15|TRBV13
TGTGCCAGCAGCTCGGGACGGAAACTCAACTATGGCTACACCTTC
CASSSGRKLNYGYTF
>TRBJ1-1|-|-|15|TRBV21-1
TGTGCCAGCAGCTCCCAGCAGGGGATGAACACTGAAGCTTTCTTT
CASSSQQGMNTEAFF
>TRBJ2-6|-|-|14|TRBV5-4
TGTGCCAGCAGCTTTCGAGCTGGGGCCAACGTCCTGACTTTC
CASSFRAGANVLTF
>TRBJ2-7|TRBD1|-|15|TRBV6-5
TGTGCCAGCAGGTTAAGACAGGGGGGAACCTACGAGCAGTACTTC
CASRLRQGGTYEQYF
>TRBJ2-7|-|once|11|TRBV7-9
TGTGCCAGCAGCTTTAGCCACGAGCAGTACTTC
CASSFSHEQYF
>TRBJ1-1|-|-|14|TRBV19
TGTGCCAGTATATGGGGGGAGGGGAGCACTGAAGCTTTCTTT
CASIWGEGSTEAFF
>TRBJ2-1|TRBD2|-|14|TRBV7-2
TGTGCCAGCAGCACGGGCGGGAGTGACAATGAGCAGTTCTTC
CASSTGGSDNEQFF
>TRBJ1-1|-|-|15|TRBV7-6
TGTGCCAGCAGCTTAGAGGGTAGGGTGAACACTGAAGCTTTCTTT
CASSLEGRVNTEAFF
>TRBJ2-7|-|-|15|TRBV27
TGTGCCAGCAGTCCATCTGACAGTTTGGCCTACGAGCAGTACTTC
CASSPSDSLAYEQYF
>TRBJ2-1|TRBD1|-|14|TRBV4-1
TGCGCCAGCAGCCAACACAGGGGCGCCAATGAGCAGTTCTTC
CASSQHRGANEQFF
>TRBJ1-1|-|-|16|TRBV6-2/TRBV6-3
TGTGCCAGCAGTTACTTTACTTCCCCTAAGAACACTGAAGCTTTCTTT
CASSYFTSPKNTEAFF
>TRBJ2-7|-|-|15|TRBV19
TGTGCCAGTAGTAATTTGGCGGGGGCGCGGGACGAGCAGTACTTC
CASSNLAGARDEQYF
>TRBJ2-1|TRBD2|-|16|TRBV4-1
TGCGCCAGCAGCCAAGGGTTTAGCGGGAAATTCAGTGAGCAGTTCTTC
CASSQGFSGKFSEQFF
>TRBJ1-2|-|-|13|TRBV5-1
TGCGCCAGCAGCTTGGAGGGAAACTATGGCTACACCTTC
CASSLEGNYGYTF
>TRBJ1-2|TRBD1|-|14|TRBV19
TGTGCCAGTAGTACCGGGACAGGGAATGGTGGCTACACCTTC
CASSTGTGNGGYTF
>TRBJ2-7|TRBD1|-|16|TRBV19
TGTGCCAGTAGTTCGACCGGGACAGGGGACCTCTACGAGCAGTACTTC
CASSSTGTGDLYEQYF
>TRBJ2-7|-|-|13|TRBV30
TGTGCCTGGAGCCTTTCCGGCTACGACGAGCAGTACTTC
CAWSLSGYDEQYF
>TRBJ2-7|TRBD1|-|16|TRBV4-2
TGTGCCAGCAGCCAAGCCCAGACAGGGGGGCCCTACGAGCAGTACTTC
CASSQAQTGGPYEQYF
>TRBJ2-7|TRBD2|-|14|TRBV7-8
TGTGCCAGCAGCCGAGCGGGATTAGCTTACGAGCAGTACTTC
CASSRAGLAYEQYF
>TRBJ1-3|-|-|11|TRBV30
TGTGCCTGGAGTGTGGTGGACACCATATATTTT
CAWSVVDTIYF
>TRBJ2-1|-|-|13|TRBV28
TGTGCCAGCAGTTTATGTAGGGTCTTCAAGCAGTTCTTC
CASSLCRVFKQFF
>TRBJ2-1|-|-|12|TRBV23-1
TGCGCCATTCCGGGACCCTACAATGAGCAGTTCTTC
CAIPGPYNEQFF